A selection of T cell receptor beta chains follows, all from one sample in a study of cytotoxic CD8 clonotypes in ibrutinib-treated CLL. Assay: immunoSEQ multiplex PCR; the TCRdb copy retains only in-frame clones and omits some. The sample includes roughly 130,000 clones, around 93% of them seen just once. This specimen consisted of PBMCs, obtained after 12 months of ibrutinib treatment. The receptors here all came from a human donor with chronic lymphocytic leukemia. CDR3s include the opening cysteine and the closing phenylalanine or tryptophan. A D gene is named only where the DNA matches it firmly. Some rows have no size entry. The others give once, few or many, or a class for an expanded clone.

TRBJ1-2 | - | TRBV6-5 | TRBD1 | TGTGCCAGCAGTTACCTGGGGACAGGAGACCTCTATGGCTACACCTTC | CASSYLGTGDLYGYTF
TRBJ1-2 | few | TRBV7-2 | TRBD1 | TGTGCCAGCAGCTCGGGACAGAACTATGGCTACACCTTC | CASSSGQNYGYTF
TRBJ2-5 | - | TRBV28 | - | TGTGCCAGCAGTCCGCCGGGGGTGAGGGAGACCCAGTACTTC | CASSPPGVRETQYF
TRBJ2-3 | - | TRBV7-9 | TRBD2 | TGTGCCAGCAGCCCGACTAGCGGTCCAGATACGCAGTATTTT | CASSPTSGPDTQYF
TRBJ2-4 | - | TRBV6-5 | - | TGTGCCAGCAGTTACGGCACGGCTCTAGCCAAAAACATTCAGTACTTC | CASSYGTALAKNIQYF
TRBJ2-4 | - | TRBV19 | - | TGTGCCACTATAGACAGGCAGACCGGCAAAAACATTCAGTACTTC | CATIDRQTGKNIQYF
TRBJ1-1 | - | TRBV2 | - | TGTGCCAGCAGTGACGGCCGGGGTGGCACTGAAGCTTTCTTT | CASSDGRGGTEAFF
TRBJ2-6 | - | TRBV28 | TRBD2 | TGTGCCAGCAGTTTGTTGGGACTAGCGGGAACCGGGGCCAACGTCCTGACTTTC | CASSLLGLAGTGANVLTF
TRBJ2-7 | - | TRBV19 | TRBD1 | TGTGCCAGTAGTATACTTCCCGGGACAGAAGCCTACGAGCAGTACTTC | CASSILPGTEAYEQYF
TRBJ2-7 | - | TRBV6-1 | - | TGTGCCAGCAGTGGGCGACATGCACTTTACGAGCAGTACTTC | CASSGRHALYEQYF
TRBJ2-7 | - | TRBV6-6 | TRBD2 | TGTGCCAGCAGTAGAGGGACTAGCGGTTCCTACGAGCAGTACTTC | CASSRGTSGSYEQYF
TRBJ2-1 | - | TRBV6-5 | - | TGTGCCAGCAGTACTTTAGGGGCTTACAATGAGCAGTTCTTC | CASSTLGAYNEQFF
TRBJ2-1 | - | TRBV2 | - | TGTGCCACACAGGCAGGGCTGGCCTACAATGAGCAGTTCTTC | CATQAGLAYNEQFF
TRBJ1-1 | - | TRBV9 | TRBD1 | TGTGCCAGCAGCGCCACCGGGACAGGGGGGACTGAAGCTTTCTTT | CASSATGTGGTEAFF
TRBJ2-5 | - | TRBV11-2 | - | TGTGCCAGCAGCGTGCTCGAGACCCAGTACTTC | CASSVLETQYF
TRBJ2-7 | - | TRBV19 | TRBD1 | TGTGCCAGTAGGGACAGGGGGAGCTCCTACGAGCAGTACTTC | CASRDRGSSYEQYF
TRBJ1-2 | - | TRBV18 | - | TGTGCCAGCTCACCGCCGGCCGGGGGATCCAACTATGGCTACACCTTC | CASSPPAGGSNYGYTF
TRBJ2-7 | - | TRBV6-6 | TRBD1 | TGTGCCAGCAGAAAACCGACAGGGAACGAGCAGTACTTC | CASRKPTGNEQYF
TRBJ1-1 | - | TRBV30 | - | TGTGCCTGGAGTGTACGGGCCGACACTGAAGCTTTCTTT | CAWSVRADTEAFF
TRBJ2-3 | - | TRBV2 | - | TGTGCCAGCAGTGTAGGCGGGGATACAGATACGCAGTATTTT | CASSVGGDTDTQYF